This T cell receptor beta chain was profiled in a study of cytomegalovirus exposure and HLA in healthy donors (dated by TCRdb to the late 2010s). General notes on the study: An earlier analysis of some 600 of the donors reported approximately 260 Gb of sequence data and 95 million to 120 million unique TCR beta sequences obtained from about 179 million T cells. Roughly 300 gigabases of sequencing data and approximately 93 million unique TCR sequences were included in an early release covering 550 to 800 HLA-typed donors. Of the 350 to 400 genotyped donors, about 80% fell in the genetic ancestry cluster associated with self-reported Caucasian donors. The aim of the study was to test whether cataloging public T cell receptors could identify signatures of past pathogen exposure. The study used immunosequencing to profile the T cell repertoires of 670 or so subjects and linked those repertoires to cytomegalovirus serostatus. In addition to the first cohort of approximately 670 subjects, a separate validation cohort of 120 different subjects was used. The study combined high-throughput TCR immunosequencing, statistical association of individual TCRs with disease status, and machine learning to predict cytomegalovirus infection status. In a later analysis, previously published TCR beta repertoires from 666 donors were re-analyzed and high-resolution HLA genotyping was added so that TCR occurrence patterns could be studied. In the later analysis, no new phenotypic data were used to find candidate immune exposures; instead, reliance was placed on TCR beta sequences and their occurrence across donors. An earlier analysis of 587 of the donors used high-throughput TCR beta sequencing to judge whether each TCR beta V gene segment behaved as functional or pseudogenic. Donor age, sex, ethnicity and CMV serostatus were compiled together with the repertoire data. Genome-wide SNP genotypes for about 55% of the roughly 670 donors were used in a later genetic analysis, which treated that subset as a discovery cohort. Every discovery cohort repertoire had been produced on one sequencing platform. HLA typing included class I and class II loci at four-digit resolution. The number of typed donors differed by locus: roughly 629-630 for A, B, C, DRB1 and DQB1; approximately 520 for DQA1; approximately 600 for DPA1; and 450 to 480 for DPB1. Roughly 5 DR-DQ haplotypes were handled as single units for association and clustering, since linkage in the cohort was strong. Among a few hundred genotyped donors of the cohort, an average of 235,054 unique TCR beta nucleotide sequences were sequenced per donor, about a sixth of them non-productive.

Beyond this particular receptor, the publication reports: Strong co-occurrence of HLA alleles, especially DR and DQ, made assigning TCR associations to individual alleles difficult. Because the 87-base-pair reads could not distinguish some IMGT-functional V segments, including TRBV6-2 and TRBV6-3, those segments were excluded. In a later analysis, HLA-associated TCR beta chains showed more clonal expansion and lower generation probabilities than non-associated chains that were equally common. CMV serostatus was the only immune exposure information available for the cohort. The classifier was reported to diagnose cytomegalovirus status with high specificity and sensitivity in both the original cohort and the validation cohort. A cluster of highly shared sequence variants was judged likely to be a technical artifact of the sequencing pipeline. According to a later analysis, TCR association rates differed among HLA loci, with DRB1 alleles showing the most associated TCRs and HLA-C alleles showing the fewest. Correlated functional status among segregating V segments might reflect linkage disequilibrium, but an unknown experimental factor could not be ruled out. Broadly in line with IMGT annotations, most TCR beta V segments showed up in productive rearrangements about 87% or about 30% of the time in an earlier analysis of several hundred of the donors. In a later genetic analysis, a missense DCLRE1C variant was associated with V-gene and J-gene trimming of TCR beta chains, and the association was replicated in an independent cohort. Across donors, most TCR sequences were observed very rarely, whereas some public TCRs were present in many individuals. The presence/absence analyses assumed that sequencing depth was roughly uniform across donors, and that assumption may not be true. Several of the top co-occurrence clusters appeared to be linked to parvovirus B19, influenza, CMV and Epstein-Barr virus, according to a later analysis. Because counts were too low, about 17 rarely observed V segments, including chromosome 9 orphons, were excluded from the earlier analysis of fewer than 650 of the donors. Compared with the approximately 670-donor mean, donors in an Asian-associated ancestry cluster had fewer N-insertions in productive TCRs, according to a later genetic analysis. In this cohort, only TCR beta chains were sequenced, and detectable features were limited by the absence of alpha or paired-chain data. It was suggested by the authors that the approach could potentially be generalized to other disease states and immunological phenotypes. A further reported finding was that TCR beta sequences accurately predicted the HLA-A and HLA-B alleles for most subjects in the first cohort. The study listed 150 to 200 TCR beta chains as associated with cytomegalovirus. According to a later analysis, most CMV-associated TCR beta chains appeared to be HLA-restricted, and the HLA associations seemed to be driven largely by CMV exposure. A later analysis associated 16,951 TCR beta sequences with specific HLA alleles at a false discovery rate of 0.05. A few of the identified cytomegalovirus-associated TCR beta chains were confirmed in vitro to be specific for cytomegalovirus antigens. Because HLA typing was unavailable for some donors at each locus, only the typed subset was used in association tests.

The library was made by the immunoSEQ multiplex PCR assay. For the multiplex PCR, a mixture combining 60 forward primers for TCR Vbeta segments and 13 reverse primers for TCR Jbeta segments was used. Amplification of the CDR3 region of rearranged TCR beta genes was performed with a multiplex PCR assay on genomic DNA. The amplified TCR beta libraries were sequenced on the Illumina HiSeq System as 87-base-pair reads. Per the original workflow: Across the 600 to 700 repertoires, a later analysis counted 60 million to 90 million unique TCR beta chains, around 11 million of which were shared by at least two donors. To remove PCR and sequencing errors, raw reads were error-corrected and collapsed into unique sequences using a nearest-neighbor algorithm that merged closely related sequences. To assign V, D and J gene segments, CDR3 sequences were aligned to IMGT reference sequences. Each retained sequence needed at least a six-nucleotide match to both a V gene segment and a J gene segment. A rearrangement counted as productive if the CDR3 had no stop codons and remained in frame with V and J, and every other rearrangement counted as non-productive. CDR3 was defined according to IMGT convention as the region running from the second conserved V-encoded cysteine to the conserved J-encoded phenylalanine. The earlier analysis of fewer than 700 of the donors excluded sequences that lacked an unambiguous match to a single V gene segment. In an earlier analysis of around 600 of the donors, V segments were called functional above 56.7% productive rearrangements and were called segregating when the between-donor standard deviation exceeded 5%. A statistical classification framework was built to diagnose cytomegalovirus status from the catalog of TCR beta chain sequences. V and J gene assignment, in a later analysis, came from comparing TCR nucleotide sequences with IMGT/GENE-DB human TR gene sequences. In a later analysis, CDR3 sequences and most-parsimonious VDJ recombination scenarios were assigned using the TCRdist pipeline. In a later analysis, each TCR beta chain was defined by its CDR3 amino acid sequence together with its V-gene family, and reads without a unique V-gene family were excluded. As a way to deal with suspected cross-contamination and a sequencing artifact, a later analysis dropped roughly 620 nucleotide sequences that were highly shared and had low generation probability. In a later analysis, a clonal expansion index was calculated for each public chain from normalized within-repertoire ranks of inferred template counts. In a later analysis, generation probabilities were computed using a VDJ recombination model fitted to out-of-frame rearrangements, and the results were checked against IGoR. Hypergeometric tests were used in a later analysis to score TCR-TCR, TCR-HLA and TCR-CMV co-occurrence, with a repertoire-size bias correction applied to the TCR pairs. False discovery rates were estimated in a later analysis by permuting HLA or CMV assignments 20 times. In a later analysis, co-occurring TCRs were grouped with DBSCAN, and TCRdist sequence similarity was added when clustering was performed within HLA-allele-positive subsets. Repertoires with fewer than 30,000 or more than 120,000 public chains were left out of co-occurrence clustering, as were several repertoires with anomalous nucleotide sharing. Sourced from immuneACCESS, this table was stored by TCRdb with only in-frame sequences that have V and J called. A share of the clones is absent; for the studies checked, an unresolved V gene accounts for under half, and the remainder has no known explanation. V, J and clone size are those of that table, while D and trimming were read from the DNA. This sample holds 190,000 or so clones; around 75% were observed only once. Clones ranked in the top ten supply approximately 0.36% of the sample.

The germline V gene (reference sequence) gives CDR1 as LNHNV and CDR2 as YYDKDF. The CDR3 spans 13 residues, from the cysteine through the phenylalanine. The DNA shown is the 39-base CDR3, in frame from base 1. Unmatched junction bases come to 6, with V trimmed by 0 bases and J by 11 bases. In regard to this clone: What this receptor recognizes is not known. Base-call qualities are not available, and no considerably larger clone is one nucleotide away.

The cohort was made up of roughly 670 healthy bone marrow donors. All cohort members were sampled while nominally healthy, although unrecorded immune exposures were likely present. The donor tested CMV seropositive, placing the donor among the 250 to 300 seropositive members of the cohort. A peripheral blood sample was provided by each donor, and peripheral blood mononuclear cells were used for TCR beta sequencing. Genomic DNA extraction from the blood cell samples was performed with the Qiagen DNeasy Blood Extraction Kit. This sequence was found in a male donor in good health and CMV-seropositive. Recombination connected TRBV15 to TRBJ1-1; the junction holds 7 bases that match TRBD1. Sequencing was carried out using PBMCs. The CDR3: CATSRDQTGEAFF. The base sequence is TGTGCCACCAGCAGAGATCAAACAGGGGAGGCTTTCTTT.